The entry below describes one T cell receptor beta chain. What it binds is unknown. Germline assignment: CDR1 SGHTS and CDR2 YDEGEE. CDR3 size: 17 residues. Between the trimmed V and J ends, which lost 4 bases and 1 base, there was a span of 20 bases. The sample belongs to a study of T cells in tumors after PD-1 blockade. Whole-study findings and limits: Blood contained roughly 43% of the tumor's TCR clonotypes.

Here immunoSEQ multiplex PCR was the method, and the copy in TCRdb shows in-frame clones only, minus some. The sample holds 13,000 to 15,000 clones, about 82% seen once. This chain joins TRBV5-8 and TRBJ1-1; D possibly corresponds to TRBD1 (6 bases). The sample consisted of PBMCs, taken after anti-PD-1 treatment. The sequence was collected from a human donor with basal cell carcinoma. The DNA for the CDR3 is TGTGCCAGCAGCCGCCGGGGGATGGGGGCCGGGAACACTGAAGCTTTCTTT. Protein sequence: CASSRRGMGAGNTEAFF.